The 21 T cell receptor beta chains below were found in one sample sequenced in a study of T cell responses to AZD1222 COVID-19 vaccine (dated by TCRdb to the early 2020s). Library generation was performed with the immunoSEQ multiplex PCR assay. Here the immuneACCESS table is served through TCRdb, limited to in-frame sequences with V and J called. Missing clones are a known gap in these copies; in checked studies unresolved V genes cover under half, and the rest lacks a known reason. Within this sample are about 86,000 clones, with roughly 87% of them counted one time only. The ten largest clonotypes hold about 2.2% of the sample. The label giving this sample's time point can be read as: baseline before first vaccination. The specimen was peripheral blood, collected on day 0 of AZD1222 vaccination. Source of these receptors: an adult in good health.

The chain uses TRBV18 and TRBJ1-1, with D perhaps TRBD1 (6 bases). The CDR3 sequence is 12 residues long. Trimming cost V 1 base and J 11 bases, with 11 bases left between them. CDR1 is KGHSH and CDR2 is LQKENI in the germline V gene. CDR3 coding DNA: TGTGCCAGCTCACCACTTGACGGGGGCGCTTTCTTT. Its protein is CASSPLDGGAFF.

The V and J genes are TRBV5-1 and TRBJ2-2; 9 nucleotides align to TRBD2. CDR1 is SGHRS and CDR2 is YFSETQ in the germline V gene. This CDR3 comprises 18 residues. J was trimmed by 4 bases and V by 2 bases; bases with no gene match: 12. Written as DNA, the CDR3 is TGCGCCAGCAGCTTAGGAATTAGCGGGAGATCTGGCACCGGGGAGCTGTTTTTT. Protein: CASSLGISGRSGTGELFF.

The chain uses TRBV19 and TRBJ2-3, with no clear D. CDR1 and CDR2 (germline): LNHDA, SQIVND (reference sequence). The CDR3 contains 19 residues. The ends were cut back, 3 bases at V and 0 bases at J, with 22 bases in the middle. CDR3 DNA sequence: TGTGCCAGTAGTATCCGGTACCGCACTACGGAAACTAGCACAGATACGCAGTATTTT. This translates into CASSIRYRTTETSTDTQYF.

This chain uses TRBV15 with TRBJ2-3, with 11 bases aligning to TRBD2. The CDR3 runs to 16 residues. The germline V gene encodes CDR1 LNHNV and CDR2 YYDKDF (reference sequence). V lost 0 bases and J lost 4; bases outside the gene matches: 3. The CDR3 sequence is CATSRELAGASDTQYF. The CDR3 DNA reads TGTGCCACCAGCAGAGAACTAGCGGGAGCATCAGATACGCAGTATTTT. The entire variable domain, with the rest obtained from reference TRBV15 and TRBJ2-3, is as follows: DAMVIQNPRYQVTQFGKPVTLSCSQTLNHNVMYWYQQKSSQAPKLLFHYYDKDFNNEADTPDNFQSRRPNTSFCFLDIRSPGLGDTAMYLCATSRELAGASDTQYFGPGTRLTVL.

The CDR3 sequence: CASSLQATLHF. Written as DNA, the CDR3 is TGTGCCAGCAGTTTACAGGCCACCCTCCACTTT. The rearrangement joins TRBV12-3 or TRBV12-4 to TRBJ1-6; D remains ambiguous. The ends were cut back, 2 bases at V and 14 bases at J, with 7 bases in the middle. The CDR3 has 11 amino acids.

This clone showed up just once. This sequence joins TRBV7-2 and TRBJ1-6, with TRBD1 as a possible D gene (6 bases). In germline, CDR1 is SGHTA, CDR2 FQGNSA. The V end lost 1 base, the J end lost 4 bases, and 11 bases lay between the germline ends. This CDR3 has 16 amino acids. CDR3 sequence (DNA): TGTGCCAGCAGCTTAGTCGGGGGCTCATATAATTCACCCCTCCACTTT. It codes for CASSLVGGSYNSPLHF.

V is TRBV28 and J is TRBJ1-3; no reliable D call. This CDR3 spans 15 amino acids. V lost 4 bases and J 4 bases, leaving 14 bases between the germline ends. The V gene's germline CDR1 is MDHEN and CDR2 SYDVKM. This chain's CDR3 is CASSSARAGGNTIYF. Written as DNA, the CDR3 is TGTGCCAGCAGTTCCGCCCGGGCGGGGGGAAACACCATATATTTT.

This clone was recorded only once. CDR3 sequence reads: CASSWGGTMNTEAFF. DNA for the CDR3: TGCGCCAGCAGCTGGGGGGGCACTATGAACACTGAAGCTTTCTTT. This chain uses TRBV5-1 with TRBJ1-1; perhaps TRBD1 as D (6 bases). V lost 3 bases and J lost 0, with 12 bases in between. This CDR3 spans 15 amino acids. Germline lookup yields CDR1 SGHRS and CDR2 YFSETQ. Filled out from reference TRBV5-1 and TRBJ1-1, the complete variable domain reads KAGVTQTPRYLIKTRGQQVTLSCSPISGHRSVSWYQQTPGQGLQFLFEYFSETQRNKGNFPGRFSGRQFSNSRSEMNVSTLELGDSALYLCASSWGGTMNTEAFFGQGTRLTVV.

CDR3 nucleotide sequence: TGTGCCAGCAGCTTAAGGATAGATACGCAGTATTTT. It translates to CASSLRIDTQYF. The V gene is TRBV3-1 (or the pseudogene TRBV3-2), the J gene TRBJ2-3; D is ambiguous. CDR3 length: 12 residues. From germline, CDR1 is LGHDT and CDR2 YNNKEL (reference sequence). The ends were cut back, 5 bases at V and 5 bases at J, with 8 bases in the middle.

J is TRBJ2-6 and V is TRBV2; the match to TRBD1 covers 9 bases. Germline CDR1 is SNHLY and CDR2 is FYNNEI. With 6 bases clipped from V and 4 bases from J, the junction kept 7 bases outside the gene matches. The CDR3 extends over 16 amino acids. The CDR3: CASSRDRAPGANVLTF. CDR3 nucleotides: TGTGCCAGCAGCCGGGACAGGGCCCCCGGGGCCAACGTCCTGACTTTC.

The CDR3: CASSETRSYEQYF. CDR3 sequence (DNA): TGCGCCAGCAGTGAAACCCGCTCCTACGAGCAGTACTTC. The rearrangement joins TRBV10-1 to TRBJ2-7, with no clear D. Germline CDR1 reads WNHNN; CDR2 reads SYGVQD (reference sequence). V was shortened by 3 bases and J by 0 bases, with 6 bases between the two germline ends. CDR3 length: 13 amino acids.

The J gene is TRBJ1-2, the V gene TRBV6-1, with 9 nucleotides matching TRBD1. The V segment lost 3 bases and the J segment 0 bases; nucleotides outside the gene matches: 2. CDR3 size: 15 residues. The germline V gene encodes CDR1 MNHNS and CDR2 SASEGT. The CDR3 DNA sequence: TGTGCCAGCAGTGAGGGGACAGGGACTAACTATGGCTACACCTTC. Translated, it gives CASSEGTGTNYGYTF.

The chain links TRBV11-2 to TRBJ2-2, with 10 bases lining up with TRBD2. This CDR3 region has 17 residues. Germline trimming cut 3 bases from V and 6 bases from J; bases unmatched to any gene: 10. Germline CDR1 SGHAT, CDR2 FQNNGV. The CDR3 bases are TGTGCCAGCAGCTTGGTCTCAGCGGGGGGGCCAGCCGGGGAGCTGTTTTTT. As protein: CASSLVSAGGPAGELFF. Combining the CDR3 with reference TRBV11-2 and TRBJ2-2 gives the whole variable domain EAGVAQSPRYKIIEKRQSVAFWCNPISGHATLYWYQQILGQGPKLLIQFQNNGVVDDSQLPKDRFSAERLKGVDSTLKIQPAKLEDSAVYLCASSLVSAGGPAGELFFGEGSRLTVL.

The chain is built from TRBV4-2 and TRBJ1-6; 7 bases are shared with TRBD1. The CDR3 contains 15 residues. CDR1 LGHNA and CDR2 YNFKEQ come from the germline V gene. V gave up 3 bases and J gave up 9 bases; unmatched junction bases: 8. The CDR3 is CASSQGTGVSSPLHF. DNA for the CDR3: TGTGCCAGCAGCCAGGGCACAGGGGTCAGTTCACCCCTCCACTTT.

This clone was recorded only once. This chain uses TRBV2 with TRBJ2-3; D is possibly TRBD2 (5 bases). V lost 8 bases and J lost 0, with 12 bases in between. The CDR3 is 14 residues long. CDR1 and CDR2 (germline): SNHLY, FYNNEI. CDR3 DNA: TGTGCCAGCCGTCCGGGGTCTAGCACAGATACGCAGTATTTT. Its protein product is CASRPGSSTDTQYF.

In DNA form, the CDR3 reads TGTGCCTGGCTGACTGCTCTGAACACTGAAGCTTTCTTT. Translation: CAWLTALNTEAFF. The genes are TRBV30 and TRBJ1-1; D unresolved. Germline CDR1 and CDR2: GTSNPN and SVGIG (reference sequence). The CDR3 runs to 13 residues. Trimming took off 5 bases at V and 0 bases at J, with 10 bases between the two ends.

The chain carries TRBV4-1 and TRBJ2-1; the match to TRBD2 covers 12 bases. V lost 0 bases, J lost 3 bases, and 3 bases stayed unmatched. This CDR3 is built from 17 residues. Germline CDR1 MGHRA, CDR2 YSYEKL. CDR3 sequence: CASSQETSGSLYNEQFF. In DNA, the CDR3 is TGCGCCAGCAGCCAAGAGACTAGCGGGAGTCTCTACAATGAGCAGTTCTTC.

This chain uses TRBV27 with TRBJ2-1; 12 bases line up with TRBD2. The V gene end was trimmed by 5 bases and the J gene end by 6 bases; junction bases not matched to a gene: 5. Germline V lookup: CDR1 MNHEY, CDR2 SMNVEV (reference sequence). There are 15 residues in the CDR3. CDR3 sequence: CASSQLAGGLNEQFF. The CDR3 DNA is TGTGCCAGCAGTCAACTAGCGGGAGGCCTCAATGAGCAGTTCTTC.

This chain connects TRBV6-1 to TRBJ2-1; no clear D gene. The CDR3 is 16 residues long. V shed 0 bases and J shed 5 bases, with 14 bases lying between them. Germline-derived CDR1 and CDR2 are MNHNS and SASEGT. CDR3 in DNA: TGTGCCAGCAGTGAAGCGCTGGCCGTTGGTAACAATGAGCAGTTCTTC. It codes for CASSEALAVGNNEQFF.

The chain combines TRBV19 with TRBJ2-3; TRBD2 matches 9 bases. The J segment lost 6 bases and the V segment lost 7 bases, leaving 17 bases of the junction unmatched. Per germline, CDR1 LNHDA and CDR2 SQIVND (reference sequence). The CDR3 has 17 amino acids. The CDR3 sequence: CASTHPSAGGYWDTQYF. The CDR3 DNA reads TGTGCCAGTACCCATCCCTCAGCGGGGGGTTATTGGGATACGCAGTATTTT.

V usage is TRBV7-2 and J usage is TRBJ1-5; D gene uncertain. The CDR3 covers 13 residues. CDR1 is SGHTA and CDR2 is FQGNSA in the germline V gene. The ends were cut back, 3 bases at V and 7 bases at J, with 10 bases in the middle. The CDR3 DNA reads as TGTGCCAGCAGCTTTGGACGGCTACAGCCCCAGCATTTT. Its translation: CASSFGRLQPQHF. Drawing the rest from reference TRBV7-2 and TRBJ1-5, the complete variable domain is GAGVSQSPSNKVTEKGKDVELRCDPISGHTALYWYRQSLGQGLEFLIYFQGNSAPDKSGLPSDRFSAERTGGSVSTLTIQRTQQEDSAVYLCASSFGRLQPQHFGDGTRLSIL.